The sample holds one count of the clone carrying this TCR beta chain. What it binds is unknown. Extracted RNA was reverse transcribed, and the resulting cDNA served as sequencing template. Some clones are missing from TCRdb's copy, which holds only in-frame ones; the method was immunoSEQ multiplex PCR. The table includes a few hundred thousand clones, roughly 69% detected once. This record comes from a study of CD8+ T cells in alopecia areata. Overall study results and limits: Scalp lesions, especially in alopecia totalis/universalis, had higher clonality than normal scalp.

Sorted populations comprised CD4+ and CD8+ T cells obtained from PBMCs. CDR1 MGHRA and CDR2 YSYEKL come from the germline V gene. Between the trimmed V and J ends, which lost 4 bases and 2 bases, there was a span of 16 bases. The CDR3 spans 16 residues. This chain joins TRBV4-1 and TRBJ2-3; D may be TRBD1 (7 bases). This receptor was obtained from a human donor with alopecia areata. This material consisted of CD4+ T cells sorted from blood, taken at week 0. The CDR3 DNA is TGCGCCAGCAGCCCCGTGACAGGGAGGCTCACAGATACGCAGTATTTT. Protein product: CASSPVTGRLTDTQYF.